The 24 T cell receptor beta chains given below trace back to one sample, sequenced in a study of Ad26.COV2.S vaccination and SARS-CoV-2 variants. As for treatment: roughly 18 received Ad26.COV2.S at low or high dose, single or two shots; 5 received placebo; per-sample allocation not given. The study sampled participants on day 63 after the first vaccine or placebo injection. The data were produced by immunoSEQ multiplex PCR, yet TCRdb's version contains in-frame clones alone and is incomplete. The sample lists roughly 300,000 clones, less than 90% occurring once. This sample comprised peripheral blood, obtained in a trial of Ad26.COV2.S vaccine versus placebo. These receptors were taken from a person between 18 and 59 years old who received the Ad26.COV2.S COVID-19 vaccine or a placebo.

The chain has TRBV11-3 and TRBJ2-1; D may be TRBD2 (6 bases). V was cut by 5 bases and J by 7 bases, with 9 bases left in between. CDR1 and CDR2 from the germline V gene are SGHNT and YENEEA. The CDR3 loop spans 12 amino acids. The CDR3 sequence: CASSGGRNEQFF. DNA of the CDR3: TGTGCCAGCAGCGGGGGGAGGAATGAGCAGTTCTTC.

This rearrangement joins TRBV7-9 to TRBJ2-7; TRBD2 agrees at 9 bases. This CDR3 has 15 residues. The V segment lost 5 bases and the J segment 7 bases; nucleotides outside the gene matches: 12. Germline CDR1 and CDR2: SEHNR and FQNEAQ (reference sequence). In DNA, the CDR3 is TGTGCCAGCAGCCGGGGGGCGGGAGGGCCGGAGGAGCAGTACTTC. Translated, it gives CASSRGAGGPEEQYF. Using reference TRBV7-9 and TRBJ2-7 for the parts outside the CDR3, the full variable domain is DTGVSQNPRHKITKRGQNVTFRCDPISEHNRLYWYRQTLGQGPEFLTYFQNEAQLEKSRLLSDRFSAERPKGSFSTLEIQRTEQGDSAMYLCASSRGAGGPEEQYFGPGTRLTVT.

The chain couples TRBV7-3 to TRBJ1-6, with a weak D call TRBD1 (6 bases). Germline V gene lookup returns CDR1 SGHTA and CDR2 FQGTGA. Trimming pared 8 bases from V and 8 bases from J, leaving 13 bases between. This CDR3 contains 13 residues. In DNA form, the CDR3 reads TGTGCCAGCGGGCAGGGGAGGGATTCACCCCTCCACTTT. Protein: CASGQGRDSPLHF.

For the CDR3, the DNA is TGTGCCAGCAGCTTAGCCCCTAGCGCCCCTTACAATGAGCAGTTCTTC. This sequence encodes CASSLAPSAPYNEQFF. The chain combines TRBV7-3 with TRBJ2-1; the D gene is possibly TRBD2 (6 bases). V lost 2 bases, J lost 4 bases, and 15 bases lay in between. Germline V lookup: CDR1 SGHTA, CDR2 FQGTGA. The CDR3 consists of 16 residues.

CDR3 sequence: CASSQVTGGTEAFF. The DNA for the CDR3 is TGTGCCAGCAGCCAAGTTACTGGGGGCACTGAAGCTTTCTTT. The rearrangement links TRBV3-1 (or the pseudogene TRBV3-2) to TRBJ1-1, with D possibly being TRBD1 (5 bases). Trimming stripped 1 base from V and 4 bases from J, with 10 bases between. The CDR3 extends over 14 amino acids. Germline values: CDR1 LGHDT, CDR2 YNNKEL (reference sequence).

This chain joins TRBV4-1 and TRBJ2-1, with 9 bases matching TRBD2. The CDR3 covers 16 residues. The V segment lost 4 bases and the J segment 1 base; nucleotides outside the gene matches: 5. Germline assignment: CDR1 MGHRA and CDR2 YSYEKL. The DNA for the CDR3 is TGCGCCAGCAGCCTAATGGGACTAGCTTCCTACAATGAGCAGTTCTTC. This sequence encodes CASSLMGLASYNEQFF.

This clone was observed once. The V gene is TRBV4-2, the J gene TRBJ2-7; possibly TRBD1 for D (6 bases). Looked up from germline, CDR1 is LGHNA and CDR2 is YNFKEQ. V gave up 3 bases and J gave up 4 bases, with 13 bases separating them. The CDR3 loop spans 14 amino acids. CDR3 amino acids: CASSQGAGDYEQYF. CDR3 sequence (DNA): TGTGCCAGCAGCCAGGGGGCAGGGGATTACGAGCAGTACTTC.

The chain couples TRBV29-1 to TRBJ1-1, with TRBD1 matching over 7 bases. The germline V gene encodes CDR1 SQVTM and CDR2 ANQGSEA. The CDR3 sequence is 12 residues long. The J segment lost 1 base and the V segment lost 7 bases, leaving 3 bases of the junction unmatched. The DNA for the CDR3 is TGCAGCGCGGGACAGAGGAACACTGAAGCTTTCTTT. This gives the protein CSAGQRNTEAFF.

V and J are TRBV12-3 or TRBV12-4 and TRBJ1-1, with unresolved D. The V gene lost 4 bases and the J gene lost 2 bases, with 8 bases spanning the gap. The CDR3 covers 13 residues. The CDR3 is CASSSDGNTEAFF. In DNA form, the CDR3 reads TGTGCCAGCAGTTCGGACGGCAACACTGAAGCTTTCTTT.

About this clone itself: Other DNA sequences of this sample code for an identical CDR3. The rearrangement uses TRBV7-2 and TRBJ1-5; no clear D. Per germline, CDR1 SGHTA and CDR2 FQGNSA. Trimming left V 1 base short and J 1 base short, with 2 bases between. This CDR3 has 13 residues. CDR3 bases: TGTGCCAGCAGCTTAGTAAGCAATCAGCCCCAGCATTTT. The encoded protein is CASSLVSNQPQHF.

The rearrangement links TRBV2 to TRBJ2-7; 10 positions match TRBD2. The CDR3 has 14 residues. Trimming cost V 5 bases and J 4 bases; bases outside gene matches: 5. CDR1 is SNHLY and CDR2 is FYNNEI in the germline V gene. For the CDR3, the DNA is TGTGCCAGCAGTCGGCTAGCGGGGGCATACGAGCAGTACTTC. It encodes CASSRLAGAYEQYF.

The chain employs TRBV6-2 or TRBV6-3 and TRBJ2-6; TRBD2 matches 8 bases. The V segment lost 4 bases and the J segment 0 bases; nucleotides outside the gene matches: 11. Per the germline V gene, CDR1 is MNHEY and CDR2 is SVGEGT. This CDR3 is 19 amino acids long. This CDR3 is CASSFPGTSRSSGANVLTF. The CDR3 nucleotides read TGTGCCAGCAGTTTTCCCGGGACTAGTAGGAGCTCTGGGGCCAACGTCCTGACTTTC.

The chain employs TRBV20-1 and TRBJ2-5; 11 nucleotides align to TRBD2. Trimming at V came to 3 bases and at J to 1 base, leaving 1 base not matched to a gene. The CDR3 has 14 residues. Germline assignment: CDR1 DFQATT and CDR2 SNEGSKA (reference sequence). For the CDR3, the DNA is TGCAGTGCTAGTCTAGCGGGGGGCCAAGAGACCCAGTACTTC. Its protein is CSASLAGGQETQYF.

Regarding this clone: Other nucleotide sequences in the sample specify the same CDR3. The J gene is TRBJ2-5, the V gene TRBV5-1; 7 nucleotides agree with TRBD1. Germline trimming cut 2 bases from V and 2 bases from J; bases unmatched to any gene: 3. The CDR3 is 14 residues long. Germline V gives CDR1 SGHRS, CDR2 YFSETQ. Written as DNA, the CDR3 is TGCGCCAGCAGCTTCGGACAGGCTCAAGAGACCCAGTACTTC. Residues: CASSFGQAQETQYF.

The chain employs TRBV6-1 and TRBJ1-4, with no clear D. CDR1 is MNHNS and CDR2 is SASEGT in the germline V gene. The CDR3 consists of 14 residues. V lost 3 bases and J 7 bases, leaving 12 bases between the germline ends. As DNA, the CDR3 is TGTGCCAGCAGTGATCCGGGTGTCGCTGAAAAACTGTTTTTT. Amino acids: CASSDPGVAEKLFF.

The chain combines TRBV7-2 with TRBJ1-2; D is unresolved. Germline CDR1 reads SGHTA; CDR2 reads FQGNSA. The CDR3 is 17 residues long. The V end was cut by 5 bases, the J end by 2 bases, with 21 bases between. CDR3 bases: TGTGCCAGCAGCCGCCGAAGAGAAATCTCCCGGAACTATGGCTACACCTTC. It encodes CASSRRREISRNYGYTF. Based on the CDR3 plus reference TRBV7-2 and TRBJ1-2, the full variable domain is GAGVSQSPSNKVTEKGKDVELRCDPISGHTALYWYRQSLGQGLEFLIYFQGNSAPDKSGLPSDRFSAERTGGSVSTLTIQRTQQEDSAVYLCASSRRREISRNYGYTFGSGTRLTVV.

This chain uses TRBV7-2 with TRBJ1-2; perhaps TRBD1 as D (5 bases). The CDR3 spans 14 residues. V was shortened by 5 bases and J by 8 bases, with 18 bases between the two germline ends. Germline-derived CDR1 and CDR2 are SGHTA and FQGNSA. The CDR3: CASSLRGWDGGYTF. The CDR3 DNA follows: TGTGCCAGCAGCCTAAGGGGATGGGACGGAGGCTACACCTTC.

This chain uses TRBV4-3 with TRBJ1-2, with 10 positions matching TRBD1. Per the germline V gene, CDR1 is LGHNA and CDR2 is YSLEER. V lost 3 bases to trimming and J lost 2 bases; unmatched junction nucleotides: 3. This CDR3 is 15 amino acids long. CDR3 amino acids: CASSQRQGANYGYTF. The CDR3, as DNA: TGCGCCAGCAGCCAGAGACAGGGGGCGAACTATGGCTACACCTTC.

The V call is TRBV27, the J call TRBJ2-7; 8 bases line up with TRBD2. V was clipped by 4 bases and J by 6 bases; unmatched bases: 11. The V gene's germline CDR1 is MNHEY and CDR2 SMNVEV (reference sequence). This CDR3 has 15 residues. The CDR3 reads CASSSIPGLEFEQYF. Here the CDR3 DNA reads TGTGCCAGCAGTTCCATCCCGGGACTAGAGTTCGAGCAGTACTTC.

J is TRBJ1-2 and V is TRBV7-9; tentative D call: TRBD1 (5 bases). This CDR3 is 14 amino acids long. Germline-derived CDR1 and CDR2 are SEHNR and FQNEAQ (reference sequence). V was pared by 4 bases and J by 6 bases, with 15 bases between. The CDR3 reads CASSSTGGMDGYTF. Here the CDR3 DNA reads TGTGCCAGCAGCTCGACGGGGGGAATGGATGGCTACACCTTC.

The gene calls are TRBV19 and TRBJ1-4; D is unclear. Between the trimmed V and J ends, which lost 5 bases and 2 bases, there was a span of 9 bases. The CDR3 runs to 14 residues. Germline lookup yields CDR1 LNHDA and CDR2 SQIVND (reference sequence). The CDR3 region has the DNA TGTGCCAGTAGTTCCTCCCTGACTAATGAAAAACTGTTTTTT. Translating it yields CASSSSLTNEKLFF.

The chain recombines TRBV5-1 with TRBJ1-1; no reliable D call. The CDR3 has 14 amino acids. Per the germline V gene, CDR1 is SGHRS and CDR2 is YFSETQ. V was shortened by 3 bases and J by 4 bases, with 13 bases between the two germline ends. The CDR3 sequence is CASSSLPGSTEAFF. The CDR3 DNA reads TGCGCCAGCAGCTCGCTTCCGGGGAGCACTGAAGCTTTCTTT. The whole variable domain, remainder taken from reference TRBV5-1 and TRBJ1-1, is KAGVTQTPRYLIKTRGQQVTLSCSPISGHRSVSWYQQTPGQGLQFLFEYFSETQRNKGNFPGRFSGRQFSNSRSEMNVSTLELGDSALYLCASSSLPGSTEAFFGQGTRLTVV.

The rearrangement links TRBV18 to TRBJ1-1; maybe TRBD1 (5 bases). The germline V gene encodes CDR1 KGHSH and CDR2 LQKENI. Deletions cut 3 bases from V and 7 bases from J, with 15 bases between. This CDR3 is built from 14 residues. Here the CDR3 DNA reads TGTGCCAGCTCACCTGGCACAGGAGCATATGAAGCTTTCTTT. Translated: CASSPGTGAYEAFF.

The chain couples TRBV6-5 to TRBJ1-2; TRBD1 matches at 11 bases. The CDR3 is 15 residues long. CDR1 and CDR2 (germline): MNHEY, SVGAGI. The ends lost 0 bases at V and 7 bases at J; junction bases unmatched: 4. This chain's CDR3 is CASSYSRGQGAGYTF. CDR3 sequence (DNA): TGTGCCAGCAGTTACTCGAGAGGACAGGGGGCTGGCTACACCTTC.